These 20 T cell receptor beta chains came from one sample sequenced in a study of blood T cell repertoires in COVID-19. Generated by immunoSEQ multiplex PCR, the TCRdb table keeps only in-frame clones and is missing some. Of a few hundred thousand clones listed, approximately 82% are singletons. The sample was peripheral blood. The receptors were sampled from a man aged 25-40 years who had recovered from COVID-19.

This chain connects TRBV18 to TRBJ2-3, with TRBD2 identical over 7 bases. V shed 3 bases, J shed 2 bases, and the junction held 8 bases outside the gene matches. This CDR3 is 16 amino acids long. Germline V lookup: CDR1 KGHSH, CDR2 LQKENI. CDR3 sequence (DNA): TGTGCCAGCTCACCCCTAGAGGCGGGGGTCACAGATACGCAGTATTTT. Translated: CASSPLEAGVTDTQYF.

Here the CDR3 reads CSVEHRDETQYF. The CDR3 nucleotides read TGCAGCGTTGAGCACAGGGATGAGACCCAGTACTTC. The chain uses TRBV29-1 and TRBJ2-5; D is possibly TRBD1 (6 bases). Trimming shortened V by 3 bases and J by 5 bases, and 10 bases separated the two germline ends. Germline CDR1 is SQVTM and CDR2 is ANQGSEA. CDR3 length equals 12 residues. Complete variable domain (other parts from reference TRBV29-1 and TRBJ2-5): SAVISQKPSRDICQRGTSLTIQCQVDSQVTMMFWYRQQPGQSLTLIATANQGSEATYESGFVIDKFPISRPNLTFSTLTVSNMSPEDSSIYLCSVEHRDETQYFGPGTRLLVL.

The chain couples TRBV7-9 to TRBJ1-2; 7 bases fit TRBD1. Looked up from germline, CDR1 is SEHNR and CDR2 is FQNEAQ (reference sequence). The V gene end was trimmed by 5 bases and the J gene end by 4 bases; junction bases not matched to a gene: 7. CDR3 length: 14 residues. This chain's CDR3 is CASSHHRGPYGYTF. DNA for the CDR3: TGTGCCAGCAGCCACCACAGGGGACCCTATGGCTACACCTTC.

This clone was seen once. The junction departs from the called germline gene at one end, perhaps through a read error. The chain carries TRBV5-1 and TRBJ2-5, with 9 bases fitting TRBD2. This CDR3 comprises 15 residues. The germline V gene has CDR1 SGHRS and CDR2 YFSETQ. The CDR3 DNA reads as TGCGCCAGCTGCTTAGCGGGGGCCAGGAGGGAGACCCAGTACTTC. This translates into CASCLAGARRETQYF.

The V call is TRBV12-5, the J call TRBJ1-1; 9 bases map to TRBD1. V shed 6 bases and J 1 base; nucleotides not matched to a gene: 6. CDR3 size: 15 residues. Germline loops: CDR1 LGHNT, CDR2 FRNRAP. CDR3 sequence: CASGPDRGKNTEAFF. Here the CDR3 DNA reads TGTGCTAGTGGCCCGGACAGGGGCAAGAACACTGAAGCTTTCTTT.

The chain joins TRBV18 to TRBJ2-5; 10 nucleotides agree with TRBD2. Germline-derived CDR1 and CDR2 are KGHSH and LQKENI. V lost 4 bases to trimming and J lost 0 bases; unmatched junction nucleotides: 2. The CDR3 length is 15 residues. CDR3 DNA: TGTGCCAGCTCACTCCTAGCGGGGGACCAAGAGACCCAGTACTTC. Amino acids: CASSLLAGDQETQYF. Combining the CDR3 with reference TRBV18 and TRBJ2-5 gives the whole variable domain NAGVMQNPRHLVRRRGQEARLRCSPMKGHSHVYWYRQLPEEGLKFMVYLQKENIIDESGMPKERFSAEFPKEGPSILRIQQVVRGDSAAYFCASSLLAGDQETQYFGPGTRLLVL.

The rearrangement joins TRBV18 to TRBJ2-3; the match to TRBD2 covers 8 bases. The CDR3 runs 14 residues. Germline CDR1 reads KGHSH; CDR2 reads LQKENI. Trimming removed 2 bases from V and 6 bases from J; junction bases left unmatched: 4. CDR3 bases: TGTGCCAGCTCACCAGACGGGGGGGCGGATACGCAGTATTTT. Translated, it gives CASSPDGGADTQYF.

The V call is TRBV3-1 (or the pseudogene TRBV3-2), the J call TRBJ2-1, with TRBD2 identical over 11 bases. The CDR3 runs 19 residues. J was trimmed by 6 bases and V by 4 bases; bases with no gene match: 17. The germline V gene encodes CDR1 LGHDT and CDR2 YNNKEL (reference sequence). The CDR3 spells CASSPRLGNSGGAGNEQFF. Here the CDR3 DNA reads TGTGCCAGCAGCCCGCGATTGGGAAATAGCGGGGGGGCCGGCAATGAGCAGTTCTTC.

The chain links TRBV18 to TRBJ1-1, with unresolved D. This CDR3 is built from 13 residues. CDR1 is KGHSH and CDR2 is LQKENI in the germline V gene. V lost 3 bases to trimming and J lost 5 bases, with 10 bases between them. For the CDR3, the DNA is TGTGCCAGCTCACCGCTAGGGAGGACTGAAGCTTTCTTT. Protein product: CASSPLGRTEAFF. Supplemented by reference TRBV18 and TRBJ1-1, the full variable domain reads NAGVMQNPRHLVRRRGQEARLRCSPMKGHSHVYWYRQLPEEGLKFMVYLQKENIIDESGMPKERFSAEFPKEGPSILRIQQVVRGDSAAYFCASSPLGRTEAFFGQGTRLTVV.

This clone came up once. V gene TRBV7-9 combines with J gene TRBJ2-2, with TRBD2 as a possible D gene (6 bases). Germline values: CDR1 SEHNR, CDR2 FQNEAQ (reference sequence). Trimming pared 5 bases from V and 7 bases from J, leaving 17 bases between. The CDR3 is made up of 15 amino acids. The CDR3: CASSPVAGGDGELFF. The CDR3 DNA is TGTGCCAGCAGCCCCGTGGCCGGGGGAGACGGGGAGCTGTTTTTT.

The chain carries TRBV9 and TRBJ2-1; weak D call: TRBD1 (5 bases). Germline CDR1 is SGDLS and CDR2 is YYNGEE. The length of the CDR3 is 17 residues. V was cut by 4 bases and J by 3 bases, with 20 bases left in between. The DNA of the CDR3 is TGTGCCAGCAGCCCCACAGCTTCGAAGGGGTACTACAATGAGCAGTTCTTC. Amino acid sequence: CASSPTASKGYYNEQFF.

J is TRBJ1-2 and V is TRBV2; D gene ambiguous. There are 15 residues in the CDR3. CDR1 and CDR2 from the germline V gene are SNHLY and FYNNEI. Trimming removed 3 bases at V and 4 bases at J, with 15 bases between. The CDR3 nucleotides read TGTGCCAGCAGTGAGAAGTCGGGAGAATTCTATGGCTACACCTTC. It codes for CASSEKSGEFYGYTF.

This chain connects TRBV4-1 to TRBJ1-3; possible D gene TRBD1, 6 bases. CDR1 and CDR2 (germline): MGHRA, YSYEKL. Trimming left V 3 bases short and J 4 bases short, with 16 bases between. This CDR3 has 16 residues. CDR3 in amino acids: CASSHVRGDLGNTIYF. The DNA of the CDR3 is TGCGCCAGCAGCCATGTCAGGGGCGATTTGGGAAACACCATATATTTT.

CDR3 loop: CASSLGSRETQYF. Written as DNA, the CDR3 is TGTGCCAGCAGCTTAGGGTCGCGAGAGACCCAGTACTTC. This chain joins TRBV11-1 and TRBJ2-5; the D is unclear. Trimming shortened V by 1 base and J by 4 bases, and 7 bases separated the two germline ends. CDR1 is SGHAT and CDR2 is FQDESV in the germline V gene (reference sequence). The CDR3 is made up of 13 amino acids. Full variable domain (remainder filled in from reference TRBV11-1 and TRBJ2-5): EAEVAQSPRYKITEKSQAVAFWCDPISGHATLYWYRQILGQGPELLVQFQDESVVDDSQLPKDRFSAERLKGVDSTLKIQPAELGDSAMYLCASSLGSRETQYFGPGTRLLVL.

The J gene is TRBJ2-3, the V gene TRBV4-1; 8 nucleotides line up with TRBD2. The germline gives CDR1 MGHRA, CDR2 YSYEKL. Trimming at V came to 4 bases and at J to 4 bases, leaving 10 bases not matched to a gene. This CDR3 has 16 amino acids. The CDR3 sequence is CASSPYGLAGADTQYF. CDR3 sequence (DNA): TGCGCCAGCAGCCCATACGGCCTAGCGGGTGCAGATACGCAGTATTTT.

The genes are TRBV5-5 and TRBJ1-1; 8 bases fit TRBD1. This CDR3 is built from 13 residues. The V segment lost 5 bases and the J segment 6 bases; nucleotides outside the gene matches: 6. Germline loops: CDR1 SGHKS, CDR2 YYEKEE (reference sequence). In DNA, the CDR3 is TGTGCCAGCAGGGCAGGGGGCGCGTCTGAAGCTTTCTTT. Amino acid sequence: CASRAGGASEAFF. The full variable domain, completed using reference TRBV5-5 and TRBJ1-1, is DAGVTQSPTHLIKTRGQQVTLRCSPISGHKSVSWYQQVLGQGPQFIFQYYEKEERGRGNFPDRFSARQFPNYSSELNVNALLLGDSALYLCASRAGGASEAFFGQGTRLTVV.

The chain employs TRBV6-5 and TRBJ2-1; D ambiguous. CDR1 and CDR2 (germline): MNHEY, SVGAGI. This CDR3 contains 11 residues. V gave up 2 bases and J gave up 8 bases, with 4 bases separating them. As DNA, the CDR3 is TGTGCCAGCAGTTACGGCCATGAGCAGTTCTTC. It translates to CASSYGHEQFF.

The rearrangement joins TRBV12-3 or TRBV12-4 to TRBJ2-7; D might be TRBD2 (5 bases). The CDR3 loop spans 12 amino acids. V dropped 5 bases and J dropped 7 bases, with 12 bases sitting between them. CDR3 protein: CASSPHPGEQYV. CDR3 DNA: TGTGCCAGCAGTCCTCACCCGGGGGAGCAGTACGTC.

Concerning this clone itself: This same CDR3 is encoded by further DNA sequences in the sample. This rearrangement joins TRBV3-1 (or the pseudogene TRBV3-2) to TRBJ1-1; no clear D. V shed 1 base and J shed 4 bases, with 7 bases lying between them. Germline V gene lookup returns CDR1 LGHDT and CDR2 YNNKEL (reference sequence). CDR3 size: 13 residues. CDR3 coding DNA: TGTGCCAGCAGCCAAGGTGGGCTCACTGAAGCTTTCTTT. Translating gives CASSQGGLTEAFF.

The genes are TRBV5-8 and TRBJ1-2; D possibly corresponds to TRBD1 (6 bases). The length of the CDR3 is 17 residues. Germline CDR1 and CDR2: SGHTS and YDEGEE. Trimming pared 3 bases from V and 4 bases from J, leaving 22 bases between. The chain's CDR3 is CASSYHAGTHHGYGYTF. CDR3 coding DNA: TGTGCCAGCAGCTACCACGCCGGGACACACCATGGCTATGGCTACACCTTC.